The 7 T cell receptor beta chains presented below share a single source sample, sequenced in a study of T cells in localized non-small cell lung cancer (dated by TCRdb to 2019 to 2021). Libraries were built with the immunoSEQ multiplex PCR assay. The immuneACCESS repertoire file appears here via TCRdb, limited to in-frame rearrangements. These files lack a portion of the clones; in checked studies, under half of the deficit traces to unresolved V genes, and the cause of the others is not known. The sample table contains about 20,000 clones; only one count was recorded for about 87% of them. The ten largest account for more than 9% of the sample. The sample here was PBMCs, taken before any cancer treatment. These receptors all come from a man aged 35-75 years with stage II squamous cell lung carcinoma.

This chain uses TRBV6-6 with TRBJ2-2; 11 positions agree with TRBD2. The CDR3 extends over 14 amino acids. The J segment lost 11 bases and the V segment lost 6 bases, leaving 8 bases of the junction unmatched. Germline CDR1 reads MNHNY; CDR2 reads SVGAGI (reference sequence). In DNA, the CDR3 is TGTGCCAGCAGACAGACTAGCGGGATTCAAGAGCTGTTTTTT. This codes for CASRQTSGIQELFF.

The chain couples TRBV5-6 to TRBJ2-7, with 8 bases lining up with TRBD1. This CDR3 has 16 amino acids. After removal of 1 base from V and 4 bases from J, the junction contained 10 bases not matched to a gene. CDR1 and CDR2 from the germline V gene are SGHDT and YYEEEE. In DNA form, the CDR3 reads TGTGCCAGCAGCTTGCATGGTCAGCAGGGGGCTTACGAGCAGTACTTC. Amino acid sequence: CASSLHGQQGAYEQYF.

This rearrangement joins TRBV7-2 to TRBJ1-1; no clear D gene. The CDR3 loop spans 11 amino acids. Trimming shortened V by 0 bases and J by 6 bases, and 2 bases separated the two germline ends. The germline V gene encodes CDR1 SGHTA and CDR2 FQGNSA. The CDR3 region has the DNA TGTGCCAGCAGCTTAGCCCCTGAAGCTTTCTTT. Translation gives CASSLAPEAFF.

Here the CDR3 DNA reads TGTGCCAGCAGTGGCGGCAGCTCCTATAATTCACCCCTCCACTTT. It encodes CASSGGSSYNSPLHF. J is TRBJ1-6 and V is TRBV6-1, with no clear D. This CDR3 is 15 amino acids long. Germline loops: CDR1 MNHNS, CDR2 SASEGT. Trimming pared 4 bases from V and 0 bases from J, leaving 7 bases between.

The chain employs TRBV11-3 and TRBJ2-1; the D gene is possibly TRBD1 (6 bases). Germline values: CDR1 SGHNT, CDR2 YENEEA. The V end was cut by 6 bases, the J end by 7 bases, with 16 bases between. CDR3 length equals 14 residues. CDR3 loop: CASSPGHEGNEQFF. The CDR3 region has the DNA TGTGCCAGCAGTCCGGGACACGAGGGGAATGAGCAGTTCTTC. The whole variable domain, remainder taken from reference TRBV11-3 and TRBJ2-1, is EAGVVQSPRYKIIEKKQPVAFWCNPISGHNTLYWYLQNLGQGPELLIRYENEEAVDDSQLPKDRFSAERLKGVDSTLKIQPAELGDSAVYLCASSPGHEGNEQFFGPGTRLTVL.

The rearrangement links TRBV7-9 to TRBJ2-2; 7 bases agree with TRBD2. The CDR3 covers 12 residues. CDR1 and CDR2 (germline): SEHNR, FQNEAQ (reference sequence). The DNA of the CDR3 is TGTGACCGCGGGGGAGGCTCCGGGGAGCTGTTTTTT. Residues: CDRGGGSGELFF.

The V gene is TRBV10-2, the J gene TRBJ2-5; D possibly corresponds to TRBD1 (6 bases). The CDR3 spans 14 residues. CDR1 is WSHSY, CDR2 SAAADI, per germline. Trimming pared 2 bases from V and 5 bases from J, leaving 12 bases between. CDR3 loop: CASSELQGLETQYF. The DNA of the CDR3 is TGCGCCAGCAGTGAGCTACAGGGTCTGGAGACCCAGTACTTC.